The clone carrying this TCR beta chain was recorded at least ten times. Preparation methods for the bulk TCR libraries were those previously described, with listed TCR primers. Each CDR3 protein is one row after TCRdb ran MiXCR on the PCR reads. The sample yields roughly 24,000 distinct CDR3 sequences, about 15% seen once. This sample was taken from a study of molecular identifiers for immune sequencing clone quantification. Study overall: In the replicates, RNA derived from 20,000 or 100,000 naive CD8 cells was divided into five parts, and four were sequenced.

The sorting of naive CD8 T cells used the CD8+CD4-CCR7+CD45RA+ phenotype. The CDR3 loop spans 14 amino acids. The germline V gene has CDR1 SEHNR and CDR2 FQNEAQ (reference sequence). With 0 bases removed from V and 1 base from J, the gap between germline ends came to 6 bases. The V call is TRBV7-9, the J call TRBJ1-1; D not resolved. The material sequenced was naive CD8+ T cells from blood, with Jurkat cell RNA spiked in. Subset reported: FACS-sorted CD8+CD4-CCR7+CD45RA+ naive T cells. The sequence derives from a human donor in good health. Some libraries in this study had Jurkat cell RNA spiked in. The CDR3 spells CASSLAYRNTEAFF. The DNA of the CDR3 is TGTGCCAGCAGCTTAGCATATCGGAACACTGAAGCTTTCTTT.